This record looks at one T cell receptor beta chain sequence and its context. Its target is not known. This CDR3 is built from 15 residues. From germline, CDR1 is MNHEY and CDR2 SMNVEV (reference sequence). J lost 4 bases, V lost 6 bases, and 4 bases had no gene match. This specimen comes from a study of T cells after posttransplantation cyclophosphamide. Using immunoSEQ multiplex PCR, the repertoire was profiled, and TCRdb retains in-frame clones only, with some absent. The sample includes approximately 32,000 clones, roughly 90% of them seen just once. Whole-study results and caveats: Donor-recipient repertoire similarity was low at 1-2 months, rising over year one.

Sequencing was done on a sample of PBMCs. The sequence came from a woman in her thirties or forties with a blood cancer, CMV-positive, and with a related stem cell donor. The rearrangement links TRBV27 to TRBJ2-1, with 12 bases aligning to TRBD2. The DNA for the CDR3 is TGTGCCAGCAGCTGGACTAGCGGGGTTTACAATGAGCAGTTCTTC. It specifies CASSWTSGVYNEQFF.